One sample yielded the 11 T cell receptor beta chains listed below, sequenced in a study of T cell responses to AZD1222 COVID-19 vaccine. Here immunoSEQ multiplex PCR was the method, and the copy in TCRdb shows in-frame clones only, minus some. The table lists roughly 120,000 clones, about 88% of them singletons. This material consisted of peripheral blood, taken on day 0 of AZD1222 vaccination. All receptors derive from an adult in good health.

The chain is built from TRBV4-2 and TRBJ1-1; no definite D call. Germline V gene sequence: CDR1 LGHNA, CDR2 YNFKEQ. Trimming removed 1 base at V and 3 bases at J, with 9 bases between. This CDR3 is 14 amino acids long. As DNA, the CDR3 is TGTGCCAGCAGCCAAGCGTCAATCGACACTGAAGCTTTCTTT. This sequence encodes CASSQASIDTEAFF.

The rearrangement links TRBV7-5 to TRBJ1-4; no DNA check was done on the table's D call, TRBD1. TRBV7-5 represents a pseudogene. The CDR3 spans 17 residues. The CDR3 here is CARSPGQGPSAGEKLFF. The CDR3 bases are TGTGCCAGAAGCCCCGGACAGGGCCCTTCTGCCGGGGAAAAACTGTTTTTT.

The genes are TRBV11-2 and TRBJ1-2, with 10 bases matching TRBD1. Per germline, CDR1 SGHAT and CDR2 FQNNGV. The CDR3 consists of 15 residues. V dropped 5 bases and J dropped 10; count of bases not matched to a gene: 13. DNA for the CDR3: TGTGCCAGCAGCGCGACAGGGGGCGTGTTGGAGGTCTACACCTTC. This gives the protein CASSATGGVLEVYTF.

The chain combines TRBV10-3 with TRBJ2-2; D is unclear. The CDR3 is 14 amino acids. Per germline, CDR1 ENHRY and CDR2 SYGVKD. Trimming took off 8 bases at V and 1 base at J, with 11 bases between the two ends. The CDR3 reads CAILPHVNTGELFF. The CDR3, as DNA: TGTGCCATCTTGCCCCATGTGAACACCGGGGAGCTGTTTTTT.

The gene calls are TRBV5-1 and TRBJ2-4, with TRBD1 as a possible D gene (5 bases). The CDR3 is 15 residues long. The germline V and J ends were trimmed by 4 bases and 1 base, with 12 bases remaining between them. The V gene's germline CDR1 is SGHRS and CDR2 YFSETQ. The CDR3 is CASSRSQDAKNIQYF. The CDR3 DNA sequence: TGCGCCAGCAGCCGGTCACAGGATGCCAAAAACATTCAGTACTTC.

The J gene is TRBJ1-4, the V gene TRBV2, with 8 bases identical to TRBD1. The CDR3 length is 15 residues. The junction had 3 bases not matched to a gene; V was cut back by 6 bases and J by 0 bases. Looked up from germline, CDR1 is SNHLY and CDR2 is FYNNEI. The CDR3 DNA reads TGTGCCAGCAGGGACAGGGAAACAACTAATGAAAAACTGTTTTTT. It yields the protein CASRDRETTNEKLFF.

This chain uses TRBV7-9 with TRBJ2-1; D is ambiguous. This CDR3 is built from 17 residues. V was trimmed by 4 bases and J by 6 bases, leaving 22 bases between them. CDR1 is SEHNR and CDR2 is FQNEAQ in the germline V gene (reference sequence). The DNA of the CDR3 is TGTGCCAGCAGCTACGGGTTTGGCCAGACTGATGGCAATGAGCAGTTCTTC. It encodes CASSYGFGQTDGNEQFF.

The V call is TRBV20-1, the J call TRBJ1-2; a weak D match, TRBD1 (5 bases). Germline V CDR1 and CDR2: DFQATT, SNEGSKA (reference sequence). V shed 5 bases and J shed 6 bases, with 10 bases lying between them. The CDR3 sequence is 11 residues long. CDR3 in amino acids: CSALRVHGYTF. The CDR3 bases are TGCAGTGCTCTCAGGGTCCATGGCTACACCTTC.

V and J are TRBV4-2 and TRBJ2-1, with 12 positions matching TRBD2. V lost 0 bases and J lost 4; bases outside the gene matches: 1. This CDR3 is 16 amino acids long. Per germline, CDR1 LGHNA and CDR2 YNFKEQ. In DNA form, the CDR3 reads TGTGCCAGCAGCCAAGATGGGACTAGCGGGTACAATGAGCAGTTCTTC. The encoded protein is CASSQDGTSGYNEQFF.

This rearrangement joins TRBV19 to TRBJ1-5; possibly TRBD1 for D (6 bases). The V end was cut by 5 bases, the J end by 3 bases, with 11 bases between. The germline V gene has CDR1 LNHDA and CDR2 SQIVND (reference sequence). The CDR3 is 14 residues long. The DNA for the CDR3 is TGTGCCAGTAGTTTTGGACAGTTCAATCAGCCCCAGCATTTT. Translated: CASSFGQFNQPQHF.

There are a few counts of this clone. V gene TRBV11-3 combines with J gene TRBJ1-1, with D maybe TRBD1 (6 bases). The CDR3 spans 13 residues. V gave up 6 bases and J gave up 1 base, with 9 bases separating them. CDR1 and CDR2 (germline): SGHNT, YENEEA. This chain's CDR3 is CASSWTANTEAFF. CDR3 in DNA: TGTGCCAGCAGTTGGACAGCGAACACTGAAGCTTTCTTT.